The source of this T cell receptor beta chain is a study of blood T cell repertoires in COVID-19. This clone came up a few times. The table came from immunoSEQ multiplex PCR; TCRdb's copy has only in-frame clones and leaves some out. The sample records fewer than 250,000 clones, about 85% being singletons. Germline values: CDR1 DFQATT, CDR2 SNEGSKA (reference sequence). The V end lost 3 bases, the J end lost 2 bases, and 10 bases lay between the germline ends. This CDR3 contains 13 residues. The rearrangement links TRBV20-1 to TRBJ1-2; TRBD1 might be the D (5 bases). Sequenced sample: peripheral blood. The TCR sequence derives from a man in his forties with acute or convalescent COVID-19. DNA for the CDR3: TGCAGTGCTAGTGGGACTGAAAACTATGGCTACACCTTC. This sequence encodes CSASGTENYGYTF.